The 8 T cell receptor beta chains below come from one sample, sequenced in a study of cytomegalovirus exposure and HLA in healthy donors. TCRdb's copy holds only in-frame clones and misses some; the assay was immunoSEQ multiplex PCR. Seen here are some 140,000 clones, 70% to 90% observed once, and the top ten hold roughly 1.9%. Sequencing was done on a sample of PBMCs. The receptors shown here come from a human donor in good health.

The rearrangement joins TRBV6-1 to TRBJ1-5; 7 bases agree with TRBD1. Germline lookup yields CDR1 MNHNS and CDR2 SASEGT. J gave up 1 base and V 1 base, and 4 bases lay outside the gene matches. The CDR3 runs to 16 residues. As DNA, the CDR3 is TGTGCCAGCAGTGAAGTCTTCAGGGGGAGCAATCAGCCCCAGCATTTT. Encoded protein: CASSEVFRGSNQPQHF.

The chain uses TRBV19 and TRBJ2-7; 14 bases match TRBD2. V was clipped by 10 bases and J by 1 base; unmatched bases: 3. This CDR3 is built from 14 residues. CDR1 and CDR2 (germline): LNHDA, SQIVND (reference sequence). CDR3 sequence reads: CATGLAGGSYEQYF. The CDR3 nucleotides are TGTGCCACCGGACTAGCGGGAGGTTCCTACGAGCAGTACTTC.

Written as DNA, the CDR3 is TGTGCCAGCTCACCATCCGGGTTGATCACTGAAGCTTTCTTT. It yields the protein CASSPSGLITEAFF. This chain connects TRBV18 to TRBJ1-1; D gene ambiguous. The CDR3 is made up of 14 amino acids. Germline CDR1 and CDR2: KGHSH and LQKENI. Trimming removed 2 bases from V and 4 bases from J, with 11 bases in between.

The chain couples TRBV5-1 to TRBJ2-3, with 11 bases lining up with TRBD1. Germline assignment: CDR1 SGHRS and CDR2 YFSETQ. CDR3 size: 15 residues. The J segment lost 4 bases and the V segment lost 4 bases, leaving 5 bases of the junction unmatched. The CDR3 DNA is TGCGCCAGCAGCAGGACAGGGGGCGCCCCAGATACGCAGTATTTT. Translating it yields CASSRTGGAPDTQYF.

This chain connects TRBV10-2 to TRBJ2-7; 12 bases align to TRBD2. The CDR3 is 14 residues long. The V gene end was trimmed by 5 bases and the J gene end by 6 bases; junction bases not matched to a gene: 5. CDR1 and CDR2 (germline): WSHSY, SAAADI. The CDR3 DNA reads TGCGCCAGCAGTCGACTAGCGGGAGCATCCGAGCAGTACTTC. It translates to CASSRLAGASEQYF.

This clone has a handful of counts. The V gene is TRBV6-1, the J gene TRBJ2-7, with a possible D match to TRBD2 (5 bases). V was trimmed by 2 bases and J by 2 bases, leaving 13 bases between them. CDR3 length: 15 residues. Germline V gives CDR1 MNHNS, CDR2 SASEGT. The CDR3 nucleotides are TGTGCCAGCAGTGAATCTGAGGGTTCTCCCTACGAGCAGTACTTC. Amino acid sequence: CASSESEGSPYEQYF.

The CDR3 loop is CASSPDLAGTYEQYF. CDR3 bases: TGTGCCAGCTCACCCGATCTAGCGGGAACCTACGAGCAGTACTTC. The chain employs TRBV18 and TRBJ2-7, with 9 bases that match TRBD2. From germline, CDR1 is KGHSH and CDR2 LQKENI. The CDR3 runs to 15 residues. J gave up 2 bases and V 3 bases, and 5 bases lay outside the gene matches.

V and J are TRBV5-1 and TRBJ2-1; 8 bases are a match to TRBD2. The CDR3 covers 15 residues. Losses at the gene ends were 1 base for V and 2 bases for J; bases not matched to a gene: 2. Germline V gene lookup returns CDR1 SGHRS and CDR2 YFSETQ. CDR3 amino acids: CASSLSAGAYNEQFF. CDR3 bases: TGCGCCAGCAGCTTGTCAGCGGGAGCCTACAATGAGCAGTTCTTC.